This TCR beta chain was sequenced during a study of blood T cell repertoires in COVID-19 (dated by TCRdb to the early 2020s). About the study as a whole: Samples covering the acute and convalescent phases of COVID-19 were provided by collaborators in the United States, Italy and Spain. The prospective study material was composed of cDNA or gDNA derived from T cells, B-cell-depleted T cells, or PBMCs. Deeply sampled blood TCRbeta repertoires from subjects exposed to, actively infected with, or recovered from COVID-19 were included in the dataset. The repertoires were released in a freely available public database intended as a resource for research on the immune response to SARS-CoV-2. Samples were obtained from the ongoing ImmuneRACE study (first 160 participants) and from about 1,300 subjects provided by 6 global collaborators. Sample metadata almost always included a de-identified subject ID, COVID-19 status, age in years and sex. Where available, HLA class I and class II types were taken from metadata supplied by the sample provider and were not determined by assay-based typing. Beyond this particular receptor, the publication reports: The quantity of clinical and demographic metadata differed by source and by participant and was supplied without curation.

Ends trimmed: V by 4 bases, J by 9 bases; bases unmatched to a gene: 5. Measured from the cysteine to the phenylalanine, the CDR3 is 13 residues long. The retained sequence is limited to the CDR3, 39 bases, with the frame set at the first base. According to the germline V gene (reference sequence), CDR1 reads MNHEY and CDR2 reads SMNVEV. As to this clone: The target of this receptor is not known. It has no much larger one-base neighbor in the sample; base qualities were not kept.

TCRbeta CDR3 regions were amplified from genomic DNA by means of the immunoSEQ Assay, a bias-controlled multiplex PCR. The authors processed their data as follows. The number of nucleated cells in each sample was estimated by amplification of reference gene primers within the assay. Sequence reads were collapsed and filtered to measure the absolute abundance of every unique TCRbeta CDR3 rearrangement. For each sample, productive Simpson clonality was calculated as the square root of Simpson's diversity index across productive rearrangements. The source is immuneACCESS, and TCRdb retained only in-frame sequences with V and J called. Part of the clones is not carried over; for the studies checked, unresolved V genes explain less than half of this, and the remainder is unexplained. V and J calls and clone size follow that table, whereas D and trimming were derived from the DNA. The sample profile shows approximately 360,000 clones; around 89% of them were found once. Approximately 6.2% of the sample is in the top ten clones.

The collaborating institutions used their own protocols to collect whole blood in K2EDTA tubes. Collaborator samples were shipped for TCRbeta analysis as frozen whole blood, isolated PBMCs, or DNA extracted from either sample type. Material for sequencing was peripheral blood. The TCR was taken from a man aged 18 to 35 with active or convalescent COVID-19. The rearrangement combines TRBV27 with TRBJ2-1, and TRBD1 aligns with 8 junction nucleotides. The DNA sequence reads TGTGCCAGCAGTTACCAGGGGGCGGGTGAGCAGTTCTTC. This yields the protein CASSYQGAGEQFF.